These 25 T cell receptor beta chains were all obtained from the same sample, sequenced in a study of a mutant IDH1 vaccine in newly diagnosed glioma. Produced via immunoSEQ multiplex PCR; TCRdb's table is partial and in-frame only. The sample records about 40,000 clones, 84% being singletons. The sample's time point: week 11, during vaccination. Doses comprised 300 ug of mutant IDH1 20-mer peptide each, plus topical imiquimod. These receptors' antigens are unknown. The sample here was PBMCs, taken from a glioma patient whose treatment included an IDH1 peptide vaccine. The receptors derive from a man aged 35-49 years with glioma.

The chain links TRBV29-1 to TRBJ1-5; TRBD1 matches at 9 bases. V gave up 2 bases and J gave up 4 bases; unmatched junction bases: 6. The CDR3 runs to 15 residues. The germline V gene encodes CDR1 SQVTM and CDR2 ANQGSEA. The DNA of the CDR3 is TGCAGCGTTGAATTTGGGGGGACAGGGAATCAGCCCCAGCATTTT. Translated: CSVEFGGTGNQPQHF. Looking up the rest from reference TRBV29-1 and TRBJ1-5 gives the full variable domain: SAVISQKPSRDICQRGTSLTIQCQVDSQVTMMFWYRQQPGQSLTLIATANQGSEATYESGFVIDKFPISRPNLTFSTLTVSNMSPEDSSIYLCSVEFGGTGNQPQHFGDGTRLSIL.

This sequence joins TRBV5-6 and TRBJ2-7; unclear D gene. Trimming removed 4 bases at V and 5 bases at J, with 13 bases between. CDR3 size: 13 residues. Germline-derived CDR1 and CDR2 are SGHDT and YYEEEE. CDR3 sequence reads: CASSPGPRDEQYF. Written as DNA, the CDR3 is TGTGCCAGCAGCCCCGGGCCAAGGGACGAGCAGTACTTC.

The genes are TRBV4-1 and TRBJ2-5; unclear D gene. CDR1 and CDR2 (germline): MGHRA, YSYEKL. V dropped 3 bases and J dropped 5 bases, with 19 bases sitting between them. This CDR3 spans 16 amino acids. The CDR3 spells CASSHFLTDRSETQYF. As DNA, the CDR3 is TGCGCCAGCAGCCATTTTTTGACGGATCGATCCGAGACCCAGTACTTC.

The chain links TRBV2 to TRBJ1-5; D uncertain. V was pared by 8 bases and J by 3 bases, with 8 bases between. The germline gives CDR1 SNHLY, CDR2 FYNNEI. The CDR3 runs 12 residues. The CDR3 spells CASGGFNQPQHF. CDR3 nucleotide sequence: TGTGCCAGCGGTGGTTTCAATCAGCCCCAGCATTTT.

This clone has more than one count but fewer than ten. The J gene is TRBJ2-2, the V gene TRBV7-2; either TRBD1 or TRBD2 may supply D (5 bases each). The CDR3 loop spans 16 amino acids. Germline values: CDR1 SGHTA, CDR2 FQGNSA. Trimming took 5 bases from V and 0 from J, leaving 13 bases between them. This CDR3 reads CASSPHRTSNTGELFF. Written as DNA, the CDR3 is TGTGCCAGCAGCCCCCACAGGACTTCGAACACCGGGGAGCTGTTTTTT.

This clone has a single count. This chain joins TRBV7-6 and TRBJ1-5, with D uncertain. CDR1 and CDR2 from the germline V gene are SGHVS and FNYEAQ. Trimming left V 2 bases short and J 1 base short, with 12 bases between. This CDR3 comprises 16 residues. The chain's CDR3 is CASSLSGLGSNQPQHF. The DNA of the CDR3 is TGTGCCAGCAGCTTAAGCGGGTTGGGGAGCAATCAGCCCCAGCATTTT.

In this sample, this clone turned up once. This rearrangement joins TRBV6-5 to TRBJ1-1, with a tentative D call TRBD1 (6 bases). This CDR3 has 13 residues. Trimming left V 5 bases short and J 5 bases short, with 12 bases between. Germline V gene lookup returns CDR1 MNHEY and CDR2 SVGAGI. The CDR3 coding sequence is TGTGCCAGCAGTCCCCAGGGGCTGACTGAAGCTTTCTTT. Its protein product is CASSPQGLTEAFF.

The rearrangement uses TRBV19 and TRBJ2-7, with 10 bases identical to TRBD1. CDR1 and CDR2 (germline): LNHDA, SQIVND (reference sequence). The junction had 9 bases not matched to a gene; V was cut back by 2 bases and J by 5 bases. The CDR3 totals 16 residues. The CDR3 nucleotides read TGTGCCAGTAGTATAACGGGACAGGGGTTTTTACACGAGCAGTACTTC. This encodes CASSITGQGFLHEQYF.

The chain joins TRBV5-1 to TRBJ1-1; 7 bases line up with TRBD1. V trimming: 3 bases; J trimming: 1 base; junction bases outside the gene matches: 3. Germline CDR1 and CDR2: SGHRS and YFSETQ. The CDR3 has 14 residues. CDR3 region: CASSSGGANTEAFF. As DNA, the CDR3 is TGCGCCAGCAGCTCAGGGGGTGCGAACACTGAAGCTTTCTTT.

The chain uses TRBV6-5 and TRBJ2-7; the D is unclear. V shed 0 bases and J shed 4 bases, with 10 bases lying between them. The CDR3 spans 14 residues. The germline V gene has CDR1 MNHEY and CDR2 SVGAGI. Here the CDR3 DNA reads TGTGCCAGCAGTTACTCATACCAAGGGTACGAGCAGTACTTC. Protein sequence: CASSYSYQGYEQYF.

The rearrangement links TRBV9 to TRBJ2-1; no reliable D call. Germline V gene data show CDR1 as SGDLS and CDR2 as YYNGEE. CDR3 size: 15 residues. The V and J ends lost 0 bases and 0 bases respectively, with 7 bases between them. The CDR3 here is CASSVVAGSYNEQFF. The CDR3 region has the DNA TGTGCCAGCAGCGTAGTAGCCGGCTCCTACAATGAGCAGTTCTTC.

The chain combines TRBV27 with TRBJ2-3; 15 bases are shared with TRBD2. The junction had 3 bases not matched to a gene; V was cut back by 5 bases and J by 6 bases. CDR1 is MNHEY, CDR2 SMNVEV, per germline (reference sequence). The CDR3 is made up of 15 amino acids. The CDR3: CASSIGTSGRDTQYF. The CDR3 bases are TGTGCCAGCAGTATCGGGACTAGCGGGAGGGATACGCAGTATTTT.

CDR3 region: CASSNSGDGNEQFF. CDR3 sequence (DNA): TGTGCCAGTAGCAATAGCGGGGACGGGAATGAGCAGTTCTTC. This chain joins TRBV19 and TRBJ2-1, with 8 bases identical to TRBD2. V trimming: 6 bases; J trimming: 7 bases; junction bases outside the gene matches: 8. The CDR3 length is 14 residues. CDR1 LNHDA and CDR2 SQIVND come from the germline V gene (reference sequence). The entire variable domain, with the rest obtained from reference TRBV19 and TRBJ2-1, is as follows: DGGITQSPKYLFRKEGQNVTLSCEQNLNHDAMYWYRQDPGQGLRLIYYSQIVNDFQKGDIAEGYSVSREKKESFPLTVTSAQKNPTAFYLCASSNSGDGNEQFFGPGTRLTVL.

The chain links TRBV19 to TRBJ2-7, with TRBD2 matching over 9 bases. Germline V gene data show CDR1 as LNHDA and CDR2 as SQIVND (reference sequence). The CDR3 length is 14 residues. The trim removed 10 bases at V and 0 bases at J, leaving 7 bases unmatched. DNA for the CDR3: TGTGCCAACTCGACTAGCGGAAACTCCTACGAGCAGTACTTC. As protein: CANSTSGNSYEQYF.

The genes are TRBV7-9 and TRBJ1-3; 8 nucleotides match TRBD1. Germline loops: CDR1 SEHNR, CDR2 FQNEAQ (reference sequence). Trimming at V came to 5 bases and at J to 2 bases, leaving 8 bases not matched to a gene. The CDR3 consists of 16 residues. DNA of the CDR3: TGTGCCAGCAGCCCTCCGGGACAGGAGACTGGAAACACCATATATTTT. The encoded protein is CASSPPGQETGNTIYF.

The chain couples TRBV5-1 to TRBJ2-1, with 8 bases matching TRBD2. V lost 3 bases to trimming and J lost 0 bases; unmatched junction nucleotides: 5. This CDR3 has 16 amino acids. Germline V lookup: CDR1 SGHRS, CDR2 YFSETQ. For the CDR3, the DNA is TGCGCCAGCAGCTCGGTGGGGACTAGCTCCTACAATGAGCAGTTCTTC. The encoded protein is CASSSVGTSSYNEQFF.

There are a few counts of this clone. This sequence joins TRBV6-1 and TRBJ1-5, with D unresolved. V was pared by 2 bases and J by 4 bases, with 12 bases between. The CDR3 is 15 amino acids. Germline-derived CDR1 and CDR2 are MNHNS and SASEGT. CDR3 nucleotide sequence: TGTGCCAGCAGTGAACAGGTCTTCGGGAATCAGCCCCAGCATTTT. Translated, it gives CASSEQVFGNQPQHF.

The chain uses TRBV4-1 and TRBJ2-2; 8 bases map to TRBD2. Germline V CDR1 and CDR2: MGHRA, YSYEKL. There are 17 residues in the CDR3. V trimming: 1 base; J trimming: 7 bases; junction bases outside the gene matches: 11. CDR3 in amino acids: CASSQGSSGRRGGELFF. In DNA form, the CDR3 reads TGCGCCAGCAGCCAAGGAAGCAGCGGGAGAAGAGGCGGGGAGCTGTTTTTT.

This clone was seen a handful of times. The V and J genes are TRBV28 and TRBJ2-7; 10 bases are shared with TRBD2. The CDR3 sequence is 16 residues long. From germline, CDR1 is MDHEN and CDR2 SYDVKM. With V trimmed by 2 bases and J by 4 bases, 8 bases remained unmatched. The CDR3 sequence is CASSLILSGRGYEQYF. Written as DNA, the CDR3 is TGTGCCAGCAGTTTAATATTAAGCGGGAGGGGATACGAGCAGTACTTC.

This chain joins TRBV12-5 and TRBJ1-2; D is ambiguous. The CDR3 sequence is 14 residues long. V was pared by 2 bases and J by 4 bases, with 11 bases between. Germline V gene sequence: CDR1 LGHNT, CDR2 FRNRAP. CDR3 sequence reads: CASGLPPESYGYTF. The CDR3 bases are TGTGCTAGTGGTTTGCCCCCAGAAAGCTATGGCTACACCTTC.

The sample holds a few counts of this clone. This sequence joins TRBV7-2 and TRBJ2-1; weak D call: TRBD1 (6 bases). V gave up 5 bases and J gave up 6 bases, with 17 bases separating them. The CDR3 contains 15 residues. CDR1 is SGHTA and CDR2 is FQGNSA in the germline V gene. The CDR3 spells CASSRVGTSLNEQFF. The CDR3 DNA reads as TGTGCCAGCAGCAGAGTGGGGACATCGCTCAATGAGCAGTTCTTC.

V is TRBV27 and J is TRBJ2-7; D is possibly TRBD1 (6 bases). Germline lookup yields CDR1 MNHEY and CDR2 SMNVEV (reference sequence). V lost 3 bases and J 1 base, leaving 13 bases between the germline ends. The CDR3 has 15 residues. The CDR3: CASSLRFRGSYEQYF. Here the CDR3 DNA reads TGTGCCAGCAGTTTGAGGTTCAGGGGATCCTACGAGCAGTACTTC.

The chain employs TRBV5-5 and TRBJ2-1, with no clear D. The CDR3 sequence is 13 residues long. The V and J ends lost 7 bases and 3 bases respectively, with 11 bases between them. Looked up from germline, CDR1 is SGHKS and CDR2 is YYEKEE (reference sequence). CDR3 sequence (DNA): TGTGCCAGCTCCCCGACACTCTACAATGAGCAGTTCTTC. It specifies CASSPTLYNEQFF. The full variable domain, in which reference TRBV5-5 and TRBJ2-1 provide the parts outside the CDR3, is DAGVTQSPTHLIKTRGQQVTLRCSPISGHKSVSWYQQVLGQGPQFIFQYYEKEERGRGNFPDRFSARQFPNYSSELNVNALLLGDSALYLCASSPTLYNEQFFGPGTRLTVL.

This clone was picked up one time. The sample holds other DNA sequences that translate to the same CDR3. The chain recombines TRBV6-5 with TRBJ1-2; 7 bases line up with TRBD1. CDR3 size: 14 residues. After removal of 2 bases from V and 2 bases from J, the junction contained 2 bases not matched to a gene. The V gene's germline CDR1 is MNHEY and CDR2 SVGAGI. The CDR3 nucleotides read TGTGCCAGCAGTTACGGGGACAGAAACTATGGCTACACCTTC. This encodes CASSYGDRNYGYTF.

This clone is categorized as medium-sized. V and J are TRBV19 and TRBJ1-5, with TRBD1 as a possible D gene (5 bases). The CDR3 spans 13 residues. Trimming cost V 5 bases and J 5 bases, with 10 bases left between them. CDR1 and CDR2 from the germline V gene are LNHDA and SQIVND (reference sequence). CDR3 region: CASSVGRDQPQHF. The CDR3 DNA reads as TGTGCCAGTAGTGTGGGACGGGATCAGCCCCAGCATTTT.